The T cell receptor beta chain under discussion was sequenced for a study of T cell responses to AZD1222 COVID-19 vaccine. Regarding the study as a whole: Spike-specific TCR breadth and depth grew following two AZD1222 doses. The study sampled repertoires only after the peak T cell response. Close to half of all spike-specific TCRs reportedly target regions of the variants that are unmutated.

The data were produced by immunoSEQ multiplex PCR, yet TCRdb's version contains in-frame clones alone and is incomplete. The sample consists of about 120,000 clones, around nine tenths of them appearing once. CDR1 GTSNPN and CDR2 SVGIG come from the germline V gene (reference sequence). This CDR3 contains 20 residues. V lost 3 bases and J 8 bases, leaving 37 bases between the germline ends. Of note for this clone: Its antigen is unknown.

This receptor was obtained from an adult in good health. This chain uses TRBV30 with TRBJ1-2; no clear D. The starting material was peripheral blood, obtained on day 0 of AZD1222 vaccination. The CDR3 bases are TGTGCCTGGAGCGGAGAGGGAGAATTGAACCCCGCGGACCTGGGTGGAGGCTACACCTTC. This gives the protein CAWSGEGELNPADLGGGYTF.